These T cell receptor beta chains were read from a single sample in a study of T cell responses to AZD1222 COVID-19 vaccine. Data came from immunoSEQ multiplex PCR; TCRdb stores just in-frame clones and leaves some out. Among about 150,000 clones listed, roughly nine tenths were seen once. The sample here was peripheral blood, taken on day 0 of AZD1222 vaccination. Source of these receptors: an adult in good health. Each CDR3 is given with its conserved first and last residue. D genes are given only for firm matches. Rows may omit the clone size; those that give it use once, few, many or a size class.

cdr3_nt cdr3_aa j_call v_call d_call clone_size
TGCAGTGCCCTAAGCGGGTACGAGCAGTACTTC CSALSGYEQYF TRBJ2-7 TRBV20-1 - -
TGTGCCAGCAGTGAAGGGACAGGGGTCTTGAACACTGAAGCTTTCTTT CASSEGTGVLNTEAFF TRBJ1-1 TRBV2 TRBD1 -
TGTGCCAGCAGCCATCTAGGGGGCTCCGAGCAGTACTTC CASSHLGGSEQYF TRBJ2-7 TRBV3-1/TRBV3-2 TRBD1 -
TGTGCCTGGAGCGGGACTATTGTAAACATTCAGTACTTC CAWSGTIVNIQYF TRBJ2-4 TRBV30 TRBD2 -
TGTGCCCATCAGTTCTTCCCCACAGGGGGCTATGACAATGAGCAGTTCTTC CAHQFFPTGGYDNEQFF TRBJ2-1 TRBV30 TRBD1 once
TGTGCCAGCAGTTACTGGGCAGGGATCTATGGCTACACCTTC CASSYWAGIYGYTF TRBJ1-2 TRBV6-2/TRBV6-3 - -
TGTGCCAGCAGCCCGGGACAGGGAGCGAATCAGCCCCAGCATTTT CASSPGQGANQPQHF TRBJ1-5 TRBV7-2 TRBD1 -
TGTGCCAGCAGCGCGGGACAGGGATTAGGGGCCTACGAGCAGTACTTC CASSAGQGLGAYEQYF TRBJ2-7 TRBV9 TRBD1 -
TGTGCCAGCTCACGGAGTCAGGGATACGAGCAGTACTTC CASSRSQGYEQYF TRBJ2-7 TRBV18 - -
TGTGCCAGCAGCCAAGATGGGACTAGCTATGGCTACACCTTC CASSQDGTSYGYTF TRBJ1-2 TRBV4-2 - once
TGTGCCAGCAGTGTCACTTCCAGCTCCTACAATGAGCAGTTCTTC CASSVTSSSYNEQFF TRBJ2-1 TRBV25-1 - -
TGTGCCAGCAGTACCAGTCGGGGGGGCTCGGCCACTGAAGCTTTCTTT CASSTSRGGSATEAFF TRBJ1-1 TRBV27 - -
TGTGCCAGCAGCACGCTACTAGGGAGCTCCTACAATGAGCAGTTCTTC CASSTLLGSSYNEQFF TRBJ2-1 TRBV7-3 - few
TGTGCCAGTATTCCCCGGGGGGGCGGGTCAGATACGCAGTATTTT CASIPRGGGSDTQYF TRBJ2-3 TRBV19 TRBD2 -
TGTGCCAGCAGTCTCCGGGACAGGGTGAGGGACGAGCAGTACTTC CASSLRDRVRDEQYF TRBJ2-7 TRBV27 TRBD1 -
TGTGCCAGAGGTAAGTTCGCCAATCAGCCCCAGCATTTT CARGKFANQPQHF TRBJ1-5 TRBV19 - -
TGTGCCAGCAGCGATGACAGGGGATTTGGAAACACCATATATTTT CASSDDRGFGNTIYF TRBJ1-3 TRBV9 TRBD1 -
TGTGCCAGTAGTACCTCGGGTGCGGAGGGCATAGCGATCGCATACGATACGCAGTATTTT CASSTSGAEGIAIAYDTQYF TRBJ2-3 TRBV19 - -
TGTGCTAGCAGCTTAGTAGGGGGCGAAATTGGGGAGACCCAGTACTTC CASSLVGGEIGETQYF TRBJ2-5 TRBV7-7 TRBD1 -
TGTGCCAGCAGCTTAGTTGGGGCAGGGCATTCACCCCTCCACTTT CASSLVGAGHSPLHF TRBJ1-6 TRBV7-2 - -
TGTGCCAGCTCACTACTCACAGGGGATGAGACCCAGTACTTC CASSLLTGDETQYF TRBJ2-5 TRBV18 TRBD1 -
TGTGCCAGCAACCGTTGGGGTGTTCAGCCCCAGCATTTT CASNRWGVQPQHF TRBJ1-5 TRBV5-6 - -
TGTGCCAGCAGTCCCTCGAGGACTTGGAACACTGAAGCTTTCTTT CASSPSRTWNTEAFF TRBJ1-1 TRBV2 - -
TGTGCCACCAGTGATTCCACGGGACAGACTTACGAGCAGTACTTC CATSDSTGQTYEQYF TRBJ2-7 TRBV24-1 TRBD1 -
TGTGCCACCAGCAGAGGGGGGGGCAGTCAGCCCCAGCATTTT CATSRGGGSQPQHF TRBJ1-5 TRBV15 - -
TGTGCCAGCAGCCCCCAGCTCGGGGCTGGGCAGCCCCAGCATTTT CASSPQLGAGQPQHF TRBJ1-5 TRBV16 - -
TGTGCCAGCAGCCCCCCTTTAGGGTCGGTTGTAGGGACTGAAGCTTTCTTT CASSPPLGSVVGTEAFF TRBJ1-1 TRBV16 - -
TGTGCCAGCAGCTGGGGACAGAATGAAAAACTGTTTTTT CASSWGQNEKLFF TRBJ1-4 TRBV5-4 TRBD1 -
TGTGCCAGCTCACCTAGCGACATAAGAGGGGACACCATATATTTT CASSPSDIRGDTIYF TRBJ1-3 TRBV18 - -
TGTGCCATCAGCATGGACGGGGAGCTGTTTTTT CAISMDGELFF TRBJ2-2 TRBV10-3 - -
TGTGCCAGCAGCGTTCGACAGACTAATGAAAAACTGTTTTTT CASSVRQTNEKLFF TRBJ1-4 TRBV9 - -
TGTGCCAGCAGCCGGGACTTCGGAACTGAAGCTTTCTTT CASSRDFGTEAFF TRBJ1-1 TRBV11-2 - -
TGTGCCACCAGCAGAGATCCAGGGAACAATTCACCCCTCCACTTT CATSRDPGNNSPLHF TRBJ1-6 TRBV15 - -
TGTGCCAGTAGTATCCTCGGGAGCAAGGATGAGCAGTTCTTC CASSILGSKDEQFF TRBJ2-1 TRBV19 - few
TGTGCCAGTAGTATCATGGACAGGGATGAGACCCAGTACTTC CASSIMDRDETQYF TRBJ2-5 TRBV19 TRBD1 -
TGTGCCAGCAGCCAATCCCACGGGTACGAGCAGTACTTC CASSQSHGYEQYF TRBJ2-7 TRBV4-2 - -
TGTGCCAGCAGCCTAAGCTGGAGGACTGAAGCTTTCTTT CASSLSWRTEAFF TRBJ1-1 TRBV12-3/TRBV12-4 - -
TGCAGTGCTAGTACCGGGACAGGCTCCTACGAGCAGTACTTC CSASTGTGSYEQYF TRBJ2-7 TRBV20-1 TRBD1 once
TGTGCCAGCAGATTTGGGGGTTCAGCCTATGGCTACACCTTC CASRFGGSAYGYTF TRBJ1-2 TRBV6-5 - -
TGTGCCAGCAGCCAGTCTCCAGGGGCCGGGGAGCTGTTTTTT CASSQSPGAGELFF TRBJ2-2 TRBV3-1/TRBV3-2 - -
TGCGCCAGCAGCTTGGCAGCAGGGGATACTGAAGCTTTCTTT CASSLAAGDTEAFF TRBJ1-1 TRBV5-1 - -
TGTGCCAGCAGTGAGGGCCTTGGGTCCTACGAGCAGTACTTC CASSEGLGSYEQYF TRBJ2-7 TRBV25-1 - few
TGTGCCAGCAGTCAACCGGAGGGGCACGGTTCACCCCTCCACTTT CASSQPEGHGSPLHF TRBJ1-6 TRBV6-5 - -
TGTGCCATCAGTAGAATGGACAGGGGAAGTTCCACTGAAGCTTTCTTT CAISRMDRGSSTEAFF TRBJ1-1 TRBV10-3 TRBD1 -
TGTGCCAGCAGCTTAGAAGGCGGCGGGGAGCAGTACTTC CASSLEGGGEQYF TRBJ2-7 TRBV7-9 - -
TGTGCCAGCAGCCAAGGTTTAAGTATAGGTACGCAGTATTTT CASSQGLSIGTQYF TRBJ2-3 TRBV3-1/TRBV3-2 - -
TGTGCCAGCAGATTTAGAACCTTCACAGATACGCAGTATTTT CASRFRTFTDTQYF TRBJ2-3 TRBV27 - -
TGTGCCAGCAGTTACAGGGAACCCTATGGCTACACCTTC CASSYREPYGYTF TRBJ1-2 TRBV6-2/TRBV6-3 - -
TGTGCCAGCAGTCATGACAGGGTTTCTTTCTTT CASSHDRVSFF TRBJ1-1 TRBV6-4 TRBD1 -
TGCGCCAGCAGTGGGACGGTGGGCAATGAGCAGTTCTTC CASSGTVGNEQFF TRBJ2-1 TRBV5-1 - -
TGTGCCAGCAGTTACTCCGCGAGAGGCGGGGAGCTGTTTTTT CASSYSARGGELFF TRBJ2-2 TRBV6-5 - -
TGTGCCAGCCACGGGACAGGGGTGAAGACCCAGTACTTC CASHGTGVKTQYF TRBJ2-5 TRBV25-1 TRBD1 -
TGTGCCAGCTCAACGACAGGGGGTTCTGGAAACACCATATATTTT CASSTTGGSGNTIYF TRBJ1-3 TRBV3-1/TRBV3-2 TRBD1 -
TGTGCCAGCAGCCTGGAGCAATACTCCTCAGGGAAACTGTTTTTT CASSLEQYSSGKLFF TRBJ1-4 TRBV5-6 - -